This TCR beta chain was sequenced for a study of T cells in Graves' hyperthyroidism and ophthalmopathy. Patients were excluded for uncontrolled infection, other autoimmune disease, pregnancy or lactation. From RNA transcripts, TCR beta CDR3 regions were amplified. First-round RT-PCR with HTBI primers amplified the TCR CDR3 region. TCRdb passed the multiplex PCR reads through MiXCR, listing each CDR3 protein once. This table holds over 350,000 distinct CDR3 sequences, about 15% found once. CDR3 length equals 13 residues. Trimming removed 0 bases from V and 5 bases from J, with 10 bases in between. CDR1 is GTSNPN, CDR2 SVGIG, per germline (reference sequence). This clonotype was counted many times.

This rearrangement joins TRBV30 to TRBJ2-5; D is perhaps TRBD2 (5 bases). The sequenced sample was blood. The TCR was taken from a man between 18 and 29 years old with Graves' ophthalmopathy. The DNA of the CDR3 is TGTGCCTGGAGTGTACCGGGGTATGAGACCCAGTACTTC. Residues: CAWSVPGYETQYF.